Many counts were recorded for the clone carrying this TCR beta chain. Antigen: not known. The sample comes from a study of T cells in Graves' hyperthyroidism and ophthalmopathy. Notes on the study in general: Most thyroid clonotypes expanded above 0.001 appeared in blood too.

Between the trimmed V and J ends, which lost 0 bases and 5 bases, there was a span of 19 bases. The CDR3 consists of 18 residues. In germline, CDR1 is LNHNV, CDR2 YYDKDF (reference sequence). Clinical symptoms, serum thyroxine, TRAb, thyroid ultrasound and orbital computed tomography established diagnosis. Amplification targeted TCR beta CDR3 regions from RNA transcripts. A set of HTBI primers served as the primers for a first-round RT-PCR of the TCR CDR3. MiXCR was run by TCRdb on the multiplex PCR reads, yielding one entry per CDR3 protein. The profile covers fewer than 650,000 distinct CDR3 sequences, with approximately 15% appearing a single time and 3.5% to 4.5% taken by the ten largest.

Specimen: blood. The rearrangement links TRBV15 to TRBJ2-2; no clear D. The sequence came from a woman aged 40 to 49 with Graves' ophthalmopathy. The CDR3 sequence is CATSRDYTAGVTTGELFF. CDR3 nucleotide sequence: TGTGCCACCAGCAGAGATTATACGGCAGGAGTAACGACCGGGGAGCTGTTTTTT.